The entry below gives a single T cell receptor (beta chain) sequence along with its context. Its target is unknown. With UMIs, 5'RACE template switching was used to make TCR beta cDNA. TCRdb re-analyzed the 5' RACE reads; it lists each CDR3 protein once, without DNA. Its clone listing holds some 110,000 distinct CDR3 sequences. This sample was included in a study of T cells expressing NK-cell markers. Findings and caveats of the study: Dominant NKG2C+ clonotypes accounted for 1.0-7.0% of CD8+ T cells in 5 to 7 donors. There remained a lack of clarity about HCMV specificity of expanded NKG2C+ T cell clones. Dominance of the CD3+CD56-NKG2C+ fraction by these clonotypes also held in a handful of donors.

CDR3 size: 16 residues. The chain recombines TRBV12-3 or TRBV12-4 with TRBJ2-5; TCRdb picks TRBD2, but there is no DNA to check that call. This clonotype originated in a woman aged 18 to 75 in good health. Specimen: blood T cells: a sorted CD56 or NKG2C T cell subset, CD4+ or CD8+ T cells, or bulk PBMC T cells (not recorded which). The chain's CDR3 is CASSPPGVAGQETQYF.